This T cell receptor (beta chain) was found in a study of blood T cell repertoires in COVID-19. About the study: The samples span acute and convalescent COVID-19 from the United States, Italy and Spain. Sources were T cells, B-cell-depleted T cells, or PBMCs; the material itself was cDNA or gDNA.

This clone appeared a few times. Authors' methods: Reference gene primer amplification yielded estimated nucleated cell counts. Generated by immunoSEQ multiplex PCR, the TCRdb table keeps only in-frame clones and is missing some. D and trimming were read from the DNA, whereas the V and J calls and clone size are those reported in that table. This sample has 150,000 to 180,000 clones, with roughly 80% found just once. Sequencing input: peripheral blood. This TCR derives from a man in his 60s with acute or convalescent COVID-19.

The CDR3 bases are TGTGCCAGCAGTCCTAATGTGGCCAAAAACATTCAGTACTTC. Residues: CASSPNVAKNIQYF. V gene TRBV2 combines with J gene TRBJ2-4, with D hard to call. V was pared by 5 bases and J by 1 base, with 9 bases between. The CDR3 sequence is 14 residues long. Germline values: CDR1 SNHLY, CDR2 FYNNEI.